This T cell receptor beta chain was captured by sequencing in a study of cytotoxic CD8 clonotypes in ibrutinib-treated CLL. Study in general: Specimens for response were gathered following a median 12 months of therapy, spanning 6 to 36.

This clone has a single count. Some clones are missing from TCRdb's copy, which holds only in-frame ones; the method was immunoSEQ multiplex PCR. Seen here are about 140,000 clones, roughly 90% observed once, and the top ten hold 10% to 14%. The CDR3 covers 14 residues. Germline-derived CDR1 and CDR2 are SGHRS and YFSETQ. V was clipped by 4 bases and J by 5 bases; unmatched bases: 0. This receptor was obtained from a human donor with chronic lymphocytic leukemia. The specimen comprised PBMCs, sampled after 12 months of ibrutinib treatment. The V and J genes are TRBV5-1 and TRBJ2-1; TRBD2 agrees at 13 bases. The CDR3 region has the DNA TGCGCCAGCAGCGGACTAGCGGGGGACAATGAGCAGTTCTTC. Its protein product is CASSGLAGDNEQFF.